This T cell receptor (beta chain) stems from a study of blood T cell repertoires in COVID-19. Clones were sequenced by immunoSEQ multiplex PCR, and TCRdb holds only the in-frame ones, with some missing. This table has 150,000 to 200,000 clones, 70% to 90% appearing once. The source is a man aged 40-49 years with active or convalescent COVID-19. The sequencing sample was made of peripheral blood.

The CDR3 is CAISEIKREAFF. For the CDR3, the DNA is TGTGCCATCAGTGAGATTAAGCGGGAAGCTTTCTTT. The chain has TRBV10-3 and TRBJ1-1; D is unclear. This CDR3 contains 12 residues. Looked up from germline, CDR1 is ENHRY and CDR2 is SYGVKD. The V end lost 2 bases, the J end lost 8 bases, and 9 bases lay between the germline ends.